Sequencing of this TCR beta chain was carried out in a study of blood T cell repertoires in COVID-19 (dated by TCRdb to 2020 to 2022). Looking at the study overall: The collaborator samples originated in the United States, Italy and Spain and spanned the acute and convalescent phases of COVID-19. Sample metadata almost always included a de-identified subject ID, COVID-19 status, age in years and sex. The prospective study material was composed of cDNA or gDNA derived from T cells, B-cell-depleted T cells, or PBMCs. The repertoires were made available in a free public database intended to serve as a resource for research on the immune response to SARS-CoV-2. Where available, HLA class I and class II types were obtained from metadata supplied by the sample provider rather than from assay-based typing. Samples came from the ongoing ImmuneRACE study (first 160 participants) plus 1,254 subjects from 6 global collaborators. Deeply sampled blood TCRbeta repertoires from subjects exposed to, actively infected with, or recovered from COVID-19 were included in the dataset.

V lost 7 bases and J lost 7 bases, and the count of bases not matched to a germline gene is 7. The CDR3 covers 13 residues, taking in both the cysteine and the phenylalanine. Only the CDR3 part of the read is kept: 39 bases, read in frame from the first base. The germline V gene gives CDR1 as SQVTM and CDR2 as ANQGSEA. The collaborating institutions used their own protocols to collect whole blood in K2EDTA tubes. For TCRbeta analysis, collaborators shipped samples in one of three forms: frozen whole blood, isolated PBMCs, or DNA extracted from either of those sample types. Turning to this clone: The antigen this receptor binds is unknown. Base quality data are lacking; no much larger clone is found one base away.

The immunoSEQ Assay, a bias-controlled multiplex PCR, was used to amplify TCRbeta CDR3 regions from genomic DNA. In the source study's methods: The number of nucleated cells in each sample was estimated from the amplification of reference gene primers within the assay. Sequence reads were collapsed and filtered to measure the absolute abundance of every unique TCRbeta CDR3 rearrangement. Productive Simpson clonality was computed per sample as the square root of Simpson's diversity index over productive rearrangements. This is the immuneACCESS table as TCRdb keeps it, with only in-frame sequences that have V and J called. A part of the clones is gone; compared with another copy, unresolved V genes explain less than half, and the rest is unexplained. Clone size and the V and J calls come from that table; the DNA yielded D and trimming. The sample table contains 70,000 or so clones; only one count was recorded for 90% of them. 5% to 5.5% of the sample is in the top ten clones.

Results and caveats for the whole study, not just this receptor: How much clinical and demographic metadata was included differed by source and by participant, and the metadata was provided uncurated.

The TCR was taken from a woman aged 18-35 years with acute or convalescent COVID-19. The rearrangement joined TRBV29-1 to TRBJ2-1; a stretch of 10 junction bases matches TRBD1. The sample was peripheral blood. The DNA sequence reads TGCAGCGCCCGGACAGGGGGAGTAAATGAGCAGTTCTTC. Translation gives CSARTGGVNEQFF.